This T cell receptor beta chain originates from a study of cytomegalovirus exposure and HLA in healthy donors. With regard to this clone: Its target is not known.

PCR involved 60 Vbeta and 13 Jbeta primers. Sequencing was performed with immunoSEQ multiplex PCR; in TCRdb, only in-frame clones are kept and a portion is missing. The sample includes some 100,000 clones, about 83% of them seen just once. Trimming shortened V by 7 bases and J by 4 bases, and 11 bases separated the two germline ends. The CDR3 contains 13 residues. Looked up from germline, CDR1 is SGHRS and CDR2 is YFSETQ. Study-wide points: In a later analysis, TCR beta V- and J-gene trimming showed a link to a missense DCLRE1C variant. HLA-A and HLA-B allele assignments for most subjects were reportedly predicted accurately using TCR beta sequences.

This clonotype originated in a female donor in good health and CMV-seronegative. Sequencing was performed on PBMCs. The chain couples TRBV5-1 to TRBJ2-2; D perhaps matches TRBD1 (5 bases). The CDR3 DNA is TGCGCCAGCCCCGACAGCCTCACCGGGGAGCTGTTTTTT. It codes for CASPDSLTGELFF.